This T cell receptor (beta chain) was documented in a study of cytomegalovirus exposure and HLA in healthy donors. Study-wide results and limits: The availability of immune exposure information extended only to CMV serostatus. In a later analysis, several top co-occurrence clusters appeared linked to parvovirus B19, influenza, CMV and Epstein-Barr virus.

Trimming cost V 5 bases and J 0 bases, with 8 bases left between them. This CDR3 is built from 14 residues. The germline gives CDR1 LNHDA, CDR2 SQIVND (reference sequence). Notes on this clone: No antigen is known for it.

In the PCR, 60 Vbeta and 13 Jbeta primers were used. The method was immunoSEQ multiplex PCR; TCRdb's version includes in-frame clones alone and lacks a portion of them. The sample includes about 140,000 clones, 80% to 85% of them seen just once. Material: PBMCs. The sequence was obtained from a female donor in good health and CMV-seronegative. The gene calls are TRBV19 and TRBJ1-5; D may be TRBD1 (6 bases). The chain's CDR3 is CASSWTVSNQPQHF. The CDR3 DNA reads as TGTGCCAGTAGTTGGACAGTTAGCAATCAGCCCCAGCATTTT.